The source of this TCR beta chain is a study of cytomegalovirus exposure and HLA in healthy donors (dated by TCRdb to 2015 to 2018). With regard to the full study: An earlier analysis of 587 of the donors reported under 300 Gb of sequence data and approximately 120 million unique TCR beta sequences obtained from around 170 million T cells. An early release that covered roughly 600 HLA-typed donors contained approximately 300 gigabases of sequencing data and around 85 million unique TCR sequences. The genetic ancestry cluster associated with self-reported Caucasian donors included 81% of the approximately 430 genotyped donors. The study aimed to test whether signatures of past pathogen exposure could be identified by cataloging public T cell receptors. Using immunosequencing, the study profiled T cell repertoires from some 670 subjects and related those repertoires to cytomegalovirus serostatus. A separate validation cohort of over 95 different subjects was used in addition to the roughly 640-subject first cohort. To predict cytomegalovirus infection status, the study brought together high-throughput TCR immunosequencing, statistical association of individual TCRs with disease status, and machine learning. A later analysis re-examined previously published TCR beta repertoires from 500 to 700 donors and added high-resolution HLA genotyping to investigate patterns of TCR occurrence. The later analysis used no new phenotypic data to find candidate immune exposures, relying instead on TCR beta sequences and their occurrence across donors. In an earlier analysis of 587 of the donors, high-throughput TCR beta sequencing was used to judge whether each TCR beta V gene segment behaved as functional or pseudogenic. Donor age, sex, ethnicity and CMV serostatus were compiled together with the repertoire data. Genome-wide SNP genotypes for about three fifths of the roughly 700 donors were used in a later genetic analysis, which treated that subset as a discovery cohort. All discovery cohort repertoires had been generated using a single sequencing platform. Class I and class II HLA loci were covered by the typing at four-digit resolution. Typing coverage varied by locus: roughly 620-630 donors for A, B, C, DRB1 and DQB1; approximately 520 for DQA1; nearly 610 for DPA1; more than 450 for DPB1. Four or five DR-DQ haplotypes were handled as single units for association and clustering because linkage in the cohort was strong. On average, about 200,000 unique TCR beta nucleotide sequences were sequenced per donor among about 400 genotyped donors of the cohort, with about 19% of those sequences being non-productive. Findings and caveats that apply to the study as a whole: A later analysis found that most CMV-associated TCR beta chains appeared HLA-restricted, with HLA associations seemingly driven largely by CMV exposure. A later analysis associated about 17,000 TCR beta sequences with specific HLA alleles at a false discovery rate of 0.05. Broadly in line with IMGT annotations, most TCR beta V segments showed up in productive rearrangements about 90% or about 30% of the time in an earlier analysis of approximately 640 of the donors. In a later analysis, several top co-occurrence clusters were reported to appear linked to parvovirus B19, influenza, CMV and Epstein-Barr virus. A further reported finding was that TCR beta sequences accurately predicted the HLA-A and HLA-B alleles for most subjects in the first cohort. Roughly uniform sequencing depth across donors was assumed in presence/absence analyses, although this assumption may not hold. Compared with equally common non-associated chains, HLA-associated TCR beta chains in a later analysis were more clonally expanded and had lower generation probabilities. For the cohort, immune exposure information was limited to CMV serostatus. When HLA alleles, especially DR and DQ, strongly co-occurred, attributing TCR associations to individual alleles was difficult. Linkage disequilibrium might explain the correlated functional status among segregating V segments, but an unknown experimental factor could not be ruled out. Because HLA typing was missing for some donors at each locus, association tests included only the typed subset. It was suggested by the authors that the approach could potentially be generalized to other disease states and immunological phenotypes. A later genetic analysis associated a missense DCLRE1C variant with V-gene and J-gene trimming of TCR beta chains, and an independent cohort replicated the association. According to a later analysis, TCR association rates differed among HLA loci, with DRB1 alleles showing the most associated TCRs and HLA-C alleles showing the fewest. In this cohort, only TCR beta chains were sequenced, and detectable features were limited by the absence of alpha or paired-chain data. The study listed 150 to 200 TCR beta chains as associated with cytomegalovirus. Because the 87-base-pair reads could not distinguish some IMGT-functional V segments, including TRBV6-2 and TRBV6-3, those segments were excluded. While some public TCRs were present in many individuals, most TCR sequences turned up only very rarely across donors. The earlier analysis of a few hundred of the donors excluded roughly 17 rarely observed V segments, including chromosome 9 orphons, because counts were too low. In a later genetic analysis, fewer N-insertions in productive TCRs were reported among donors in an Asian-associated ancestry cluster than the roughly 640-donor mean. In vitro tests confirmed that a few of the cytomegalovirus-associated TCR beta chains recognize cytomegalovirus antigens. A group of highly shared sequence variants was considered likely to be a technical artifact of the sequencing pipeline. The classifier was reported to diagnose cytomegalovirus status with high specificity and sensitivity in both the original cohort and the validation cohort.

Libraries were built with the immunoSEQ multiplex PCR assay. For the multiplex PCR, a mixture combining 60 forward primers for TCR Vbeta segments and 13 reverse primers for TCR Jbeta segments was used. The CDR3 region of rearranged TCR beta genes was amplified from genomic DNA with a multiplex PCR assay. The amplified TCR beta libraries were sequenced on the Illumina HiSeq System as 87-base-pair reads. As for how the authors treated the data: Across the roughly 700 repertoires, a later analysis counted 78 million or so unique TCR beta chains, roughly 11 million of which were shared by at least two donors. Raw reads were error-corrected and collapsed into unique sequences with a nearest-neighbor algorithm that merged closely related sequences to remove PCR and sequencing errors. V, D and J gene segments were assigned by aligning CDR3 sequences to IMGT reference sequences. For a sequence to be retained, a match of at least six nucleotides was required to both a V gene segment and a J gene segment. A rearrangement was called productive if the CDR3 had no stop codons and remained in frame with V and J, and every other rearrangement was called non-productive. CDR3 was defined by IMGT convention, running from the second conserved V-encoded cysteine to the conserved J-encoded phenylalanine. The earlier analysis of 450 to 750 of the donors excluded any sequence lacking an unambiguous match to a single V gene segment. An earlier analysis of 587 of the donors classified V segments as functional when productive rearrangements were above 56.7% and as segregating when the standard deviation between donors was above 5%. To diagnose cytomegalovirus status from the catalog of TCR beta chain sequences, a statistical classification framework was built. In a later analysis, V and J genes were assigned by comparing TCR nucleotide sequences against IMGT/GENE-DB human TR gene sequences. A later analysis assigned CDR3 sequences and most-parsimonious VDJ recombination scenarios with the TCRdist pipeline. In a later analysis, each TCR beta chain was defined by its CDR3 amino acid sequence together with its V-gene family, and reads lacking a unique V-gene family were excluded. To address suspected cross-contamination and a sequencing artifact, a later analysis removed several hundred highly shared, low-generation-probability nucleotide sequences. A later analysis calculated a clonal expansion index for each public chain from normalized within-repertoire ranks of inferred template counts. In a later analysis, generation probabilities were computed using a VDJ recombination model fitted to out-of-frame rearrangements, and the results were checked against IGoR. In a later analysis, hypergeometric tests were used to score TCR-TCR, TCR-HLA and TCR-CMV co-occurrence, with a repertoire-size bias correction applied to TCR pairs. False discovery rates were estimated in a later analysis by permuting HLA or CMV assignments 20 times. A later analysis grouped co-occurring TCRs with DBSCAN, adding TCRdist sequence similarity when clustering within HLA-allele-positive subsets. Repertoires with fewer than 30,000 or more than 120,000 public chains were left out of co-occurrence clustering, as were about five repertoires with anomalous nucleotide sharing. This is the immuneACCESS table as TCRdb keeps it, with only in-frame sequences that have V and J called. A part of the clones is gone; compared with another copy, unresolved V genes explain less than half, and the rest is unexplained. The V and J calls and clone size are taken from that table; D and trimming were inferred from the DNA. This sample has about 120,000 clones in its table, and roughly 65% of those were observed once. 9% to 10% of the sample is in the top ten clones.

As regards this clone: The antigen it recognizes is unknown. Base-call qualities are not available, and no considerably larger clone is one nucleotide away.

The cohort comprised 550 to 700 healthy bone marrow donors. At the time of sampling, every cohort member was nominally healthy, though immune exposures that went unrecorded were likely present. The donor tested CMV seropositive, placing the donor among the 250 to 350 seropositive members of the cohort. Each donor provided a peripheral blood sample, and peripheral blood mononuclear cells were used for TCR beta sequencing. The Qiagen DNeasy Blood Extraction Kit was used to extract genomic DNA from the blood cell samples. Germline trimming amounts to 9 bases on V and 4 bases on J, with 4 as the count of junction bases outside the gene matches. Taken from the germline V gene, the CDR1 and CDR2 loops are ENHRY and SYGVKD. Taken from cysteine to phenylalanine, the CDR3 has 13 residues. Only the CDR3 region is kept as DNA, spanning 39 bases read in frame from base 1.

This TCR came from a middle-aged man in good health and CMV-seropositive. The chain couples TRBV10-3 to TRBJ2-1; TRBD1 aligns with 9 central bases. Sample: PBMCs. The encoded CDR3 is CAITGTGYNEQFF. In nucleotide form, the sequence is TGTGCCATAACCGGGACAGGGTACAATGAGCAGTTCTTC.